Shown below are 17 T cell receptor beta chains from a single sample sequenced in a study of T cell responses to AZD1222 COVID-19 vaccine. Some clones are missing from TCRdb's copy, which holds only in-frame ones; the method was immunoSEQ multiplex PCR. This sample has approximately 200,000 clones; approximately 94% occur once, and the top ten carry over 1.5%. This sample comprised peripheral blood, obtained 28 days after the second dose of the MenACWY control vaccine. These receptors originate from an adult who received the MenACWY meningococcal vaccine as a control.

The chain uses TRBV19 and TRBJ1-5; possible D gene TRBD1, 5 bases. Per germline, CDR1 LNHDA and CDR2 SQIVND (reference sequence). With 7 bases removed from V and 8 bases from J, the gap between germline ends came to 18 bases. The CDR3 has 14 residues. The chain's CDR3 is CASTDPGRLKPQHF. The CDR3, as DNA: TGTGCCAGTACCGATCCGGGACGTCTGAAGCCCCAGCATTTT.

The J gene is TRBJ2-7, the V gene TRBV25-1; D unresolved. The germline V and J ends were trimmed by 5 bases and 5 bases, with 7 bases remaining between them. The CDR3 length is 11 residues. Looked up from germline, CDR1 is MGHDK and CDR2 is SYGVNS. The CDR3 is CASSPQDEQYF. The CDR3 nucleotides are TGTGCCAGCAGTCCCCAGGACGAGCAGTACTTC.

The V gene is TRBV25-1, the J gene TRBJ2-2, with 11 nucleotides matching TRBD2. CDR1 MGHDK and CDR2 SYGVNS come from the germline V gene. The CDR3 totals 18 residues. The ends lost 6 bases at V and 1 base at J; junction bases unmatched: 10. CDR3 sequence: CASSTPGTSGMNTGELFF. DNA for the CDR3: TGTGCCAGCAGCACCCCCGGGACTAGCGGTATGAACACCGGGGAGCTGTTTTTT.

V and J are TRBV3-1 (or the pseudogene TRBV3-2) and TRBJ1-1; D is perhaps TRBD1 (6 bases). The V end lost 0 bases, the J end lost 5 bases, and 16 bases lay between the germline ends. The length of the CDR3 is 16 residues. Germline CDR1 LGHDT, CDR2 YNNKEL (reference sequence). This chain's CDR3 is CASSQDRTVRLTEAFF. The CDR3 DNA sequence: TGTGCCAGCAGCCAAGATCGGACAGTCCGACTTACTGAAGCTTTCTTT.

Note on this clone: This sample includes further DNA sequences coding for the same CDR3. The genes are TRBV19 and TRBJ1-1; unclear D gene. The germline V gene has CDR1 LNHDA and CDR2 SQIVND (reference sequence). The CDR3 covers 13 residues. Trimming took 3 bases from V and 1 from J, leaving 6 bases between them. The CDR3 reads CASSIRENTEAFF. In DNA form, the CDR3 reads TGTGCCAGTAGTATTCGGGAGAACACTGAAGCTTTCTTT.

This chain uses TRBV6-4 with TRBJ1-5; no clear D gene. Trimming cost V 0 bases and J 7 bases, with 10 bases left between them. Looked up from germline, CDR1 is MRHNA and CDR2 is SNTAGT. The CDR3 has 14 amino acids. CDR3 amino acids: CASSDSRVQQPQHF. CDR3 nucleotides: TGTGCCAGCAGTGACTCGAGGGTTCAACAGCCCCAGCATTTT.

This sequence joins TRBV3-1 (or the pseudogene TRBV3-2) and TRBJ2-7; either TRBD1 or TRBD2 may supply D (5 bases each). V lost 0 bases and J lost 4, with 10 bases in between. From germline, CDR1 is LGHDT and CDR2 YNNKEL (reference sequence). The CDR3 covers 14 residues. CDR3 nucleotides: TGTGCCAGCAGCCAAGAGGGGACCGAATACGAGCAGTACTTC. Protein sequence: CASSQEGTEYEQYF.

The chain couples TRBV3-1 (or the pseudogene TRBV3-2) to TRBJ1-3; perhaps TRBD1 as D (6 bases). CDR1 and CDR2 (germline): LGHDT, YNNKEL (reference sequence). The V gene lost 4 bases and the J gene lost 1 base, with 11 bases spanning the gap. This CDR3 spans 15 amino acids. In DNA form, the CDR3 reads TGTGCCAGCAGCCTTACCACAGGGTCTGGAAACACCATATATTTT. Amino acid sequence: CASSLTTGSGNTIYF.

The chain couples TRBV10-3 to TRBJ2-1, with D maybe TRBD1 (6 bases). Trimming took 3 bases from V and 0 from J, leaving 15 bases between them. This CDR3 is 17 amino acids long. The germline V gene has CDR1 ENHRY and CDR2 SYGVKD. The CDR3 DNA sequence: TGTGCCATCAGTGACCTGGTAGGGGGAAGCTCCTACAATGAGCAGTTCTTC. Its protein product is CAISDLVGGSSYNEQFF.

The rearrangement joins TRBV10-3 to TRBJ1-4, with a tentative D call TRBD1 (5 bases). The CDR3 runs 19 residues. The ends were cut back, 0 bases at V and 0 bases at J, with 17 bases in the middle. Per the germline V gene, CDR1 is ENHRY and CDR2 is SYGVKD. The CDR3 coding sequence is TGTGCCATCAGTGAGTCAATAGGCCTTGGGACCGCAACTAATGAAAAACTGTTTTTT. Amino acid sequence: CAISESIGLGTATNEKLFF.

The chain links TRBV9 to TRBJ2-1; 14 bases agree with TRBD2. After removal of 4 bases from V and 6 bases from J, the junction contained 3 bases not matched to a gene. CDR3 length equals 15 residues. The germline gives CDR1 SGDLS, CDR2 YYNGEE. The CDR3 DNA reads TGTGCCAGCAGCCCGACTAGCGGGAGGGTCAATGAGCAGTTCTTC. Translation: CASSPTSGRVNEQFF.

This chain joins TRBV19 and TRBJ2-3, with 12 bases aligning to TRBD2. CDR1 and CDR2 (germline): LNHDA, SQIVND (reference sequence). V lost 6 bases, J lost 1 base, and 5 bases stayed unmatched. This CDR3 comprises 16 residues. The CDR3 here is CASSPTSGRRTDTQYF. The CDR3 DNA is TGTGCCAGTAGCCCTACTAGCGGGAGGCGCACAGATACGCAGTATTTT.

This chain uses TRBV27 with TRBJ2-1, with TRBD1 matching over 7 bases. The CDR3 has 16 amino acids. V lost 3 bases to trimming and J lost 9 bases; unmatched junction nucleotides: 14. The V gene's germline CDR1 is MNHEY and CDR2 SMNVEV (reference sequence). The CDR3 reads CASSFPARRQGTEQFF. The CDR3 DNA is TGTGCCAGCAGTTTCCCGGCCCGGCGACAGGGTACTGAGCAGTTCTTC.

This clone was seen only a few times. This chain links TRBV5-1 with TRBJ2-1, with 15 bases identical to TRBD2. CDR1 and CDR2 (germline): SGHRS, YFSETQ. There are 16 residues in the CDR3. V shed 4 bases and J 1 base; nucleotides not matched to a gene: 0. For the CDR3, the DNA is TGCGCCAGCAGCGGGACTAGCGGGAGGTCCTACAATGAGCAGTTCTTC. Residues: CASSGTSGRSYNEQFF.

The chain is built from TRBV12-3 or TRBV12-4 and TRBJ2-5; D is possibly TRBD2 (5 bases). The CDR3 runs 13 residues. V gave up 5 bases and J gave up 5 bases, with 12 bases separating them. This CDR3 reads CASSTSFFETQYF. CDR3 DNA sequence: TGTGCCAGCAGTACTAGTTTCTTCGAGACCCAGTACTTC.

In this sample, this clone turned up once. V usage is TRBV9 and J usage is TRBJ1-2; D is ambiguous. CDR1 is SGDLS and CDR2 is YYNGEE in the germline V gene. V lost 4 bases and J 4 bases, leaving 5 bases between the germline ends. The CDR3 spans 11 residues. The CDR3 region has the DNA TGTGCCAGCAGCAGCGGCTATGGCTACACCTTC. Its translation is CASSSGYGYTF.

This chain connects TRBV3-1 (or the pseudogene TRBV3-2) to TRBJ1-3; D is ambiguous. Germline assignment: CDR1 LGHDT and CDR2 YNNKEL (reference sequence). The length of the CDR3 is 17 residues. Trimming stripped 5 bases from V and 5 bases from J, with 22 bases between. CDR3 coding DNA: TGTGCCAGCAGCACTAGAGGTCCCATTTACGCACGAAACACCATATATTTT. Residues: CASSTRGPIYARNTIYF.